This T cell receptor beta chain comes out of a study of shared clonotypes between healthy human individuals. Study overall: A donor's plate count was three for CD4 naive and three for CD4 memory; CD8 naive had two and CD8 memory one.

There are 13 residues in the CDR3. Between the trimmed V and J ends, which lost 3 bases and 1 base, there was a span of 6 bases. Germline V gene data show CDR1 as SGHTA and CDR2 as FQGTGA. Partitioning of CD4+ cells yielded a CD45RA+ naive subset and a CD45RA-negative memory subset. For this clone: Its specificity is unknown. The same CDR3 also results from other DNA sequences found in this sample.

As handled by the study authors: Junction-only sequences without quality scores came from ImmunoSEQ, so filtering differed. TCRdb's table, derived via immunoSEQ multiplex PCR, lists solely in-frame clones and lacks some. That table gives V, J and clone size, and the DNA gave D and trimming. The repertoire consists of about 1.1 million clones, with around three quarters occurring once and the leading ten covering 0.89%. Findings of the study overall: Sequencing depth was predicted to influence how clonotypes are shared among donors.

Specimen: memory CD4+ T cells from PBMCs. Subset here: CD45RA-negative fraction. This clonotype was obtained from a man aged 18 to 29 in good health. Some clones in this sample may be carry-over from other donors' samples. This chain links TRBV7-3 with TRBJ1-1; D not resolved. CDR3 DNA sequence: TGTGCCAGCAGCTTGACCGGGAACACTGAAGCTTTCTTT. As protein: CASSLTGNTEAFF.